This record covers a single T cell receptor (beta chain). Other DNA variants within this sample encode the same CDR3. This sample was included in a study of cytotoxic CD8 clonotypes in ibrutinib-treated CLL. The germline V and J ends were trimmed by 4 bases and 2 bases, with 7 bases remaining between them. Germline CDR1 is SQVTM and CDR2 is ANQGSEA. This CDR3 region has 12 residues. Assay: immunoSEQ multiplex PCR; the TCRdb copy retains only in-frame clones and omits some. The table includes 330,000 or so clones, over 60% detected once. Source: PBMCs, taken after 36 months of ibrutinib treatment. The V and J genes are TRBV29-1 and TRBJ2-3; D gene uncertain. The TCR comes from a human donor with chronic lymphocytic leukemia. This CDR3 reads CSVGGDTDTQYF. The CDR3 region has the DNA TGCAGCGTTGGTGGAGACACAGATACGCAGTATTTT.